The source of this T cell receptor beta chain is a study of shared clonotypes between healthy human individuals. About 100 million PBMCs supplied genomic DNA for unsorted samples. The assay was run at deep level. Method: immunoSEQ multiplex PCR; TCRdb's copy keeps in-frame clones and lacks some. This repertoire shows 490,000 or so clones, less than 80% found once; its top ten account for around 13%. Findings of the study overall: It was anticipated that sequencing depth would influence how many clonotypes donors shared. In this cohort, only blood was sampled, and tissue repertoires likely differ.

Germline V CDR1 and CDR2: SQVTM, ANQGSEA. V gave up 5 bases and J gave up 0 bases, with 9 bases separating them. The CDR3 covers 13 residues. Remarks on this clone: Its antigen is currently unknown.

The receptor was isolated from a woman between 40 and 55 years old in good health. Some clones in this sample may be carry-over from other donors' samples. The rearrangement uses TRBV29-1 and TRBJ2-3; D is unresolved. Sequencing was done on a sample of PBMCs. The CDR3 DNA reads TGCAGCGTTCGACCGGTGAGCACAGATACGCAGTATTTT. Translating gives CSVRPVSTDTQYF.